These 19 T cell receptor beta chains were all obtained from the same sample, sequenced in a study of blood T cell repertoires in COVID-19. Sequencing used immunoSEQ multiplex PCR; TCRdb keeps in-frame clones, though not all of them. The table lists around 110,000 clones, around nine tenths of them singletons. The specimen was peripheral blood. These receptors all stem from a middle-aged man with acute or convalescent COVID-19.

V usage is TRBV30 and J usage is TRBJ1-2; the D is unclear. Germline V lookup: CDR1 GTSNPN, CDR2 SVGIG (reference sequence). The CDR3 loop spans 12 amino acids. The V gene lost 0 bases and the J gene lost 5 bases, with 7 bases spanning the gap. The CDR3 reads CAWSVGEYGYTF. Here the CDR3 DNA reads TGTGCCTGGAGTGTTGGGGAGTATGGCTACACCTTC. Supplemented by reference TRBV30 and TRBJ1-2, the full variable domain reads SQTIHQWPATLVQPVGSPLSLECTVEGTSNPNLYWYRQAAGRGLQLLFYSVGIGQISSEVPQNLSASRPQDRQFILSSKKLLLSDSGFYLCAWSVGEYGYTFGSGTRLTVV.

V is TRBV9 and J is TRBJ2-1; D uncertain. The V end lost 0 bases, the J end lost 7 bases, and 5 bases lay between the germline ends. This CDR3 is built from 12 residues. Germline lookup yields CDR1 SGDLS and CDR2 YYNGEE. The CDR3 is CASSVGANEQFF. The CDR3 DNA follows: TGTGCCAGCAGCGTAGGGGCAAATGAGCAGTTCTTC.

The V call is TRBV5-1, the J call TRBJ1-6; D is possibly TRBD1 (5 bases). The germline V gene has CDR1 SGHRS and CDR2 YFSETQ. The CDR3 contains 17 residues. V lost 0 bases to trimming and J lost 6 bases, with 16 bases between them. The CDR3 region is CASSLDRPGPTNSPLHF. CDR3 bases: TGCGCCAGCAGCTTGGATCGCCCAGGGCCGACTAATTCACCCCTCCACTTT.

CDR3 sequence (DNA): TGTGCCATCAGGGAACTACCTAGCGAAAAACTGTTTTTT. Amino acids: CAIRELPSEKLFF. The rearrangement joins TRBV10-3 to TRBJ1-4; no clear D gene. Germline CDR1 and CDR2: ENHRY and SYGVKD. The CDR3 totals 13 residues. V was pared by 6 bases and J by 8 bases, with 13 bases between.

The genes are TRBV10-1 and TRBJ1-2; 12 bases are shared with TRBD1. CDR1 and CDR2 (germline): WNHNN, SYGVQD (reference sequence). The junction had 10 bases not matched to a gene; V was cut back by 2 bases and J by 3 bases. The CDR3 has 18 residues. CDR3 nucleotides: TGCGCCAGCAGTGAGGACGGGACAGGGGGCGGATGGTACTATGGCTACACCTTC. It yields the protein CASSEDGTGGGWYYGYTF.

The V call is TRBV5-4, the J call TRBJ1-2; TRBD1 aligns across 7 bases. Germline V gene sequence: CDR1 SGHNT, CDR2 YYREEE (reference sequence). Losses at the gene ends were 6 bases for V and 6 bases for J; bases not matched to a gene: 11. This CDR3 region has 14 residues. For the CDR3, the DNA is TGTGCCAGCACCACTAGACAGGGAATCGATGGCTACACCTTC. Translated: CASTTRQGIDGYTF.

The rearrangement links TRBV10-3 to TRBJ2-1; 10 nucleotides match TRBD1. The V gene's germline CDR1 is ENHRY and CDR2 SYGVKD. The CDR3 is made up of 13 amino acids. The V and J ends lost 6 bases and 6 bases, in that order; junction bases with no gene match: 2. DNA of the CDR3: TGTGCCATCAGCCGGGACAGGGGCAATGAGCAGTTCTTC. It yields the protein CAISRDRGNEQFF.

The CDR3 protein is CASSQVTASGNTIYF. The CDR3 coding sequence is TGTGCCAGCAGCCAAGTCACAGCCTCTGGAAACACCATATATTTT. The chain carries TRBV4-2 and TRBJ1-3; D not certain. CDR1 is LGHNA, CDR2 YNFKEQ, per germline. The V gene lost 1 base and the J gene lost 0 bases, with 7 bases spanning the gap. This CDR3 region has 15 residues.

The CDR3 is CASSDGVSNQPQHF. CDR3 in DNA: TGTGCCAGCAGCGACGGGGTGAGCAATCAGCCCCAGCATTTT. This sequence joins TRBV7-8 and TRBJ1-5; no reliable D call. This CDR3 contains 14 residues. Germline assignment: CDR1 SGHVS and CDR2 FQNEAQ. Trimming took off 5 bases at V and 1 base at J, with 9 bases between the two ends. The full variable domain, completed using reference TRBV7-8 and TRBJ1-5, is GAGVSQSPRYKVAKRGQDVALRCDPISGHVSLFWYQQALGQGPEFLTYFQNEAQLDKSGLPSDRFFAERPEGSVSTLKIQRTQQEDSAVYLCASSDGVSNQPQHFGDGTRLSIL.

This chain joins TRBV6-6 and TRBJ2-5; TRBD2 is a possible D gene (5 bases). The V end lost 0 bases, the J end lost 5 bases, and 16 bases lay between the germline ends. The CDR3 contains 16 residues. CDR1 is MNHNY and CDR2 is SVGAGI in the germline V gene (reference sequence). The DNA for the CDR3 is TGTGCCAGCAGTTACTCGATGGCCCAAAGGAGGGAGACCCAGTACTTC. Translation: CASSYSMAQRRETQYF.

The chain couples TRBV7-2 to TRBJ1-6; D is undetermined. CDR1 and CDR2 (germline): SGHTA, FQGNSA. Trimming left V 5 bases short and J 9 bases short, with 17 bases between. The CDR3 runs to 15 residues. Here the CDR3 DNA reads TGTGCCAGCAGCGCCCGGGCCCCCGGAGGTTCACCCCTCCACTTT. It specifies CASSARAPGGSPLHF.

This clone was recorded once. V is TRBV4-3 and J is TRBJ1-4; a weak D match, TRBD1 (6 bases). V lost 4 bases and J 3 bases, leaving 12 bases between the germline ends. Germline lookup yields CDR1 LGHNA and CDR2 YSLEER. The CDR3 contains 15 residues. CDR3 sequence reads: CASSLGQRANEKLFF. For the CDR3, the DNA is TGCGCCAGCAGCCTCGGACAGAGGGCTAATGAAAAACTGTTTTTT.

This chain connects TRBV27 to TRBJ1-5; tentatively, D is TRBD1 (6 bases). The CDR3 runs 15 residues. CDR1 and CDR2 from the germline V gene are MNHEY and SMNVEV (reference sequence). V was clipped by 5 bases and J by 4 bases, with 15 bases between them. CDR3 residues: CASSPPDRINQPQHF. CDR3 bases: TGTGCCAGCAGTCCTCCCGACAGGATAAATCAGCCCCAGCATTTT.

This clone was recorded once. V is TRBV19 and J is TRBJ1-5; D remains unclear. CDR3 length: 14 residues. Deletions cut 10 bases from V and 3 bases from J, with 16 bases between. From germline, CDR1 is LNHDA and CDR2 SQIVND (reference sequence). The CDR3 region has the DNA TGTGCCACTCGTTACGGGATCAACAATCAGCCCCAGCATTTT. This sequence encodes CATRYGINNQPQHF.

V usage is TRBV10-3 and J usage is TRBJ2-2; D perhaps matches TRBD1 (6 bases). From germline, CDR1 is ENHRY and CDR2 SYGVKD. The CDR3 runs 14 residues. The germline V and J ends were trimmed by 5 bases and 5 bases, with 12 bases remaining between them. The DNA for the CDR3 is TGTGCCATCAGTCGGACAGCTCTAACCGGGGAGCTGTTTTTT. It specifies CAISRTALTGELFF.

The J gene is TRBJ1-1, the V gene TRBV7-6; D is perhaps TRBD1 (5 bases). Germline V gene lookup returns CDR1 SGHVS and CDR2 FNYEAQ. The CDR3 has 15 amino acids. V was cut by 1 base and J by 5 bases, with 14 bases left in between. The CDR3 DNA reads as TGTGCCAGCAGCTTAGTCGACAGCCTGGGAACTGAAGCTTTCTTT. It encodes CASSLVDSLGTEAFF.

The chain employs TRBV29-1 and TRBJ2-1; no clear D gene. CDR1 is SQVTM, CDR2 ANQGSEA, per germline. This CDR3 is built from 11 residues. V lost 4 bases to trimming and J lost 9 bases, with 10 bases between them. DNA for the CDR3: TGCAGCGTTGCTTTTGGCGGTGAGCAGTTCTTC. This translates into CSVAFGGEQFF.

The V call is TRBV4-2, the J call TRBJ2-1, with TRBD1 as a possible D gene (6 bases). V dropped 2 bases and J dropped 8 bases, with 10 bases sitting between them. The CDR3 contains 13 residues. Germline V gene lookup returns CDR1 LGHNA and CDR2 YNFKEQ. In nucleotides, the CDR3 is TGTGCCAGCAGCCAAACCCGGACAGATGAGCAGTTCTTC. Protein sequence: CASSQTRTDEQFF.

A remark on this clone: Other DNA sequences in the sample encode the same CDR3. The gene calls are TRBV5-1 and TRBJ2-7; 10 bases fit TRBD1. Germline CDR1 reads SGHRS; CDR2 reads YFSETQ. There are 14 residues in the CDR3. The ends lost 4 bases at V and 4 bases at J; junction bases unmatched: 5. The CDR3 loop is CASSPRQGAYEQYF. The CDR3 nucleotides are TGCGCCAGCAGCCCCCGACAGGGGGCGTACGAGCAGTACTTC.